The T cell receptor (beta chain) under discussion was sequenced for a study of CD8 T cells in Susac syndrome. CDR1 DFQATT and CDR2 SNEGSKA come from the germline V gene (reference sequence). The CDR3 loop spans 15 amino acids. The junction had 11 bases not matched to a gene; V was cut back by 4 bases and J by 8 bases. The T cells that were sequenced for TCR beta were CD8+ and CD4+ cells from blood. The RNA, about 0.5 to 1 ug, was put through reverse transcription using random hexamers. The immunoSEQ assay covered 54 Vbeta and 13 Jbeta segments for CDR3. MiXCR was run by TCRdb on the immunoSEQ multiplex PCR reads, yielding one entry per CDR3 protein. The sample has around 130,000 distinct CDR3 sequences, roughly 94% seen once.

The chain links TRBV20-1 to TRBJ2-4, with 10 bases aligning to TRBD1. This receptor was identified in a human donor with multiple sclerosis. Sequencing was done on a sample of CD4+ T cells from PBMCs. The CDR3 reads CSAIHRDRGLDIQYF. CDR3 sequence (DNA): TGCAGTGCTATTCACCGGGACAGGGGTTTGGACATTCAGTACTTC.